This T cell receptor beta chain was sequenced for a study of PD-1 blockade in mismatch repair-deficient tumors. With regard to this clone: Antigen specificity is unknown.

Study results and caveats: After pembrolizumab, tumor-resident clones rose rapidly, then generally contracted before radiologic responses.

TCRdb keeps only in-frame clones here, not all; method: immunoSEQ multiplex PCR. The sample has about 24,000 clones; 75% to 85% are singletons. From germline, CDR1 is SGHNT and CDR2 YYREEE (reference sequence). The CDR3 is made up of 14 amino acids. Trimming took off 0 bases at V and 6 bases at J, with 12 bases between the two ends. The TCR comes from an adult with mismatch repair-deficient cancer. The rearrangement links TRBV5-4 to TRBJ1-1; D remains unclear. The material sequenced was peripheral blood, taken 12 weeks after starting pembrolizumab. The CDR3 here is CASSLDLAAAEAFF. In DNA form, the CDR3 reads TGTGCCAGCAGCTTGGACCTAGCGGCAGCTGAAGCTTTCTTT.